This T cell receptor beta chain came from a study of T cell responses to AZD1222 COVID-19 vaccine. Clones were sequenced by immunoSEQ multiplex PCR, and TCRdb holds only the in-frame ones, with some missing. Seen here are approximately 150,000 clones, 85% to 90% observed once, and the top ten hold 1.6%. This clone has just one count. Antigen: not known. Study findings and constraints: Samples come after the peak T cell response, not at day 14.

V lost 0 bases and J lost 11, with 11 bases in between. The CDR3 has 13 amino acids. Germline loops: CDR1 MGHRA, CDR2 YSYEKL. Sequenced material: peripheral blood, taken on day 0 of AZD1222 vaccination. The clonotype originates from an adult in good health. The V and J genes are TRBV4-1 and TRBJ1-5, with D hard to call. CDR3 sequence reads: CASSQEHLRSQHF. The CDR3 coding sequence is TGCGCCAGCAGCCAAGAGCACCTCCGGTCCCAGCATTTT.